The rows below give T cell receptor beta chains drawn from one sample of a study of blood T cell repertoires in COVID-19. Measured with immunoSEQ multiplex PCR; TCRdb has only the in-frame clones, and not every one. There are more than 250,000 clones in the sample; 85% to 90% occur only once, and 5.5% to 8% lies in the top ten. Sequenced: peripheral blood. These receptors originate from a woman aged 45 to 65 with COVID-19, enrolled during active disease. CDR3s include the opening cysteine and the closing phenylalanine or tryptophan. The order of the fields is clone size, J gene, D gene, V gene, CDR3 protein, CDR3 DNA. The D gene is left open where the match is weak. Not every row has a clone size; where given, it reads once, few, many or a size class.

clone size: few
J gene: TRBJ1-1
D gene: TRBD1
V gene: TRBV6-1
CDR3 protein: CASSESGGYTEAFF
CDR3 DNA: TGTGCCAGCAGTGAGTCAGGGGGGTACACTGAAGCTTTCTTT

clone size: few
J gene: TRBJ2-7
D gene: NA
V gene: TRBV29-1
CDR3 protein: CSVETAYSYEQYF
CDR3 DNA: TGCAGCGTTGAAACAGCCTACTCCTACGAGCAGTACTTC

clone size: once
J gene: TRBJ1-2
D gene: TRBD1
V gene: TRBV30
CDR3 protein: CAWSNRGLYGYTF
CDR3 DNA: TGTGCCTGGAGTAACAGGGGGCTCTATGGCTACACCTTC

clone size: NA
J gene: TRBJ2-1
D gene: TRBD1
V gene: TRBV6-5
CDR3 protein: CASLRTGGEQFF
CDR3 DNA: TGTGCCAGCCTACGGACAGGGGGTGAGCAGTTCTTC

clone size: NA
J gene: TRBJ2-7
D gene: NA
V gene: TRBV30
CDR3 protein: CAWLRQVQRGEQYF
CDR3 DNA: TGTGCCTGGCTCCGACAGGTTCAAAGAGGCGAGCAGTACTTC

clone size: NA
J gene: TRBJ2-3
D gene: TRBD2
V gene: TRBV6-2/TRBV6-3
CDR3 protein: CASRPRLAGGRSDTQYF
CDR3 DNA: TGTGCCAGCAGGCCTCGACTAGCGGGAGGGAGGTCAGATACGCAGTATTTT

clone size: NA
J gene: TRBJ1-6
D gene: NA
V gene: TRBV6-5
CDR3 protein: CASSYILGGRAPLHF
CDR3 DNA: TGTGCCAGCAGTTACATCTTGGGGGGTCGGGCACCCCTCCACTTT

clone size: NA
J gene: TRBJ2-3
D gene: TRBD2
V gene: TRBV6-6
CDR3 protein: CASELAGATDTQYF
CDR3 DNA: TGTGCCAGCGAACTAGCGGGAGCCACAGATACGCAGTATTTT

clone size: few
J gene: TRBJ1-4
D gene: TRBD1
V gene: TRBV3-1/TRBV3-2
CDR3 protein: CASSPRGDSTNEKLFF
CDR3 DNA: TGTGCCAGCAGCCCCAGGGGGGACTCAACTAATGAAAAACTGTTTTTT

clone size: NA
J gene: TRBJ2-1
D gene: TRBD1
V gene: TRBV7-9
CDR3 protein: CATLRTGGDNEQFF
CDR3 DNA: TGTGCCACCCTGCGGACAGGGGGGGACAATGAGCAGTTCTTC

clone size: NA
J gene: TRBJ1-2
D gene: NA
V gene: TRBV24-1
CDR3 protein: CATSERGSDYGYTF
CDR3 DNA: TGTGCCACCAGTGAACGGGGATCCGACTATGGCTACACCTTC

clone size: NA
J gene: TRBJ2-1
D gene: NA
V gene: TRBV11-2
CDR3 protein: CASDKSITHYNEQFF
CDR3 DNA: TGTGCCAGCGATAAGTCTATAACTCATTACAATGAGCAGTTCTTC

clone size: NA
J gene: TRBJ2-3
D gene: NA
V gene: TRBV7-3
CDR3 protein: CASSLDAPDTQYF
CDR3 DNA: TGTGCCAGCAGCCTAGACGCACCAGATACGCAGTATTTT

clone size: many
J gene: TRBJ2-1
D gene: NA
V gene: TRBV27
CDR3 protein: CASSVTRGLLNEQFF
CDR3 DNA: TGTGCCAGCAGTGTCACCAGGGGTTTATTGAATGAGCAGTTCTTC

clone size: NA
J gene: TRBJ2-7
D gene: TRBD2
V gene: TRBV3-1/TRBV3-2
CDR3 protein: CASSQVAGGGSYEQYF
CDR3 DNA: TGTGCCAGCAGCCAGGTAGCGGGAGGCGGCTCCTACGAGCAGTACTTC

clone size: NA
J gene: TRBJ1-2
D gene: NA
V gene: TRBV27
CDR3 protein: CASSPGTHGYTF
CDR3 DNA: TGTGCCAGCAGTCCGGGAACGCATGGCTACACCTTC

clone size: NA
J gene: TRBJ1-2
D gene: TRBD1
V gene: TRBV7-8
CDR3 protein: CASSSDRVNYGYTF
CDR3 DNA: TGTGCCAGCAGCTCAGACAGGGTCAACTATGGCTACACCTTC

clone size: once
J gene: TRBJ2-5
D gene: NA
V gene: TRBV6-2/TRBV6-3
CDR3 protein: CASSPWRPGGETQYF
CDR3 DNA: TGTGCCAGCAGCCCTTGGCGGCCTGGTGGGGAGACCCAGTACTTC

clone size: few
J gene: TRBJ1-2
D gene: TRBD1
V gene: TRBV19
CDR3 protein: CASSIGSGGLYGYTF
CDR3 DNA: TGTGCCAGTAGTATAGGGTCAGGGGGACTCTATGGCTACACCTTC

clone size: once
J gene: TRBJ1-1
D gene: NA
V gene: TRBV11-2
CDR3 protein: CASSSLGREAFF
CDR3 DNA: TGTGCCAGCAGCTCCCTGGGGCGTGAAGCTTTCTTT

clone size: NA
J gene: TRBJ1-5
D gene: NA
V gene: TRBV4-3
CDR3 protein: CASSQDIRTVTSNQPQHF
CDR3 DNA: TGCGCCAGCAGCCAAGATATCCGGACTGTGACTTCCAATCAGCCCCAGCATTTT

clone size: few
J gene: TRBJ1-5
D gene: NA
V gene: TRBV7-2
CDR3 protein: CASSPVRYQPQHF
CDR3 DNA: TGTGCCAGCAGCCCCGTGCGGTATCAGCCCCAGCATTTT

clone size: NA
J gene: TRBJ2-3
D gene: NA
V gene: TRBV5-6
CDR3 protein: CASSSLAEPTDTQYF
CDR3 DNA: TGTGCCAGCAGCTCGTTAGCGGAGCCTACAGATACGCAGTATTTT

clone size: NA
J gene: TRBJ1-1
D gene: NA
V gene: TRBV6-5
CDR3 protein: CASSYTGGARDTEAFF
CDR3 DNA: TGTGCCAGCAGTTATACGGGGGGCGCGAGGGACACTGAAGCTTTCTTT

clone size: NA
J gene: TRBJ1-1
D gene: NA
V gene: TRBV5-1
CDR3 protein: CASSFDSGLNTEAFF
CDR3 DNA: TGCGCCAGCAGCTTTGACAGTGGACTGAACACTGAAGCTTTCTTT